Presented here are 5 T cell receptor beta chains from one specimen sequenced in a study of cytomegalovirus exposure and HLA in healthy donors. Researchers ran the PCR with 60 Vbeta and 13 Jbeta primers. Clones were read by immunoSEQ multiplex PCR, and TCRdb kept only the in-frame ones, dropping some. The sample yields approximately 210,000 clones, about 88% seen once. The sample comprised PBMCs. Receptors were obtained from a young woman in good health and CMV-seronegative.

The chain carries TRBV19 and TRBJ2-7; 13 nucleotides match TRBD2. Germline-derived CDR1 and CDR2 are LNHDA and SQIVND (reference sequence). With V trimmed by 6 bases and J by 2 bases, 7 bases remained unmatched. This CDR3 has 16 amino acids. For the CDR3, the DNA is TGTGCCAGTAGAATAAGACTAGCGGGAGGACCCTACGAGCAGTACTTC. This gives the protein CASRIRLAGGPYEQYF. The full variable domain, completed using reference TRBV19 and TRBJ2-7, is DGGITQSPKYLFRKEGQNVTLSCEQNLNHDAMYWYRQDPGQGLRLIYYSQIVNDFQKGDIAEGYSVSREKKESFPLTVTSAQKNPTAFYLCASRIRLAGGPYEQYFGPGTRLTVT.

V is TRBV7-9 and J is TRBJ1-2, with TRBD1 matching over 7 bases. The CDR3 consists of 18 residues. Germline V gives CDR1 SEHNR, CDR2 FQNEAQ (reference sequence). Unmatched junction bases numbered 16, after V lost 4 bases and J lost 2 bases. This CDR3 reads CASSSLASGTARNYGYTF. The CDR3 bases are TGTGCCAGCAGCTCGTTAGCGTCCGGGACAGCGAGGAACTATGGCTACACCTTC. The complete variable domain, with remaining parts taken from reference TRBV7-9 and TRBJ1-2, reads DTGVSQNPRHKITKRGQNVTFRCDPISEHNRLYWYRQTLGQGPEFLTYFQNEAQLEKSRLLSDRFSAERPKGSFSTLEIQRTEQGDSAMYLCASSSLASGTARNYGYTFGSGTRLTVV.

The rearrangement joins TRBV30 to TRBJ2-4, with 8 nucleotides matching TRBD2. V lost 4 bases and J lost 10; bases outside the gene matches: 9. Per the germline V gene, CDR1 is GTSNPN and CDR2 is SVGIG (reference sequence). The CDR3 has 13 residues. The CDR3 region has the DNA TGTGCCTGGACCTGGGACCGGGGGGGGATTCAGTACTTC. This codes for CAWTWDRGGIQYF.

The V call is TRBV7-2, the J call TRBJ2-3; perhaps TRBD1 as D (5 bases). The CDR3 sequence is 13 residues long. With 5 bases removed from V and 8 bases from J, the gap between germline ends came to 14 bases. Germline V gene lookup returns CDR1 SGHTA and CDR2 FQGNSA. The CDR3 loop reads CASSQGPSGTQYF. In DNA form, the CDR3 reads TGTGCCAGCAGCCAGGGCCCTTCGGGTACGCAGTATTTT. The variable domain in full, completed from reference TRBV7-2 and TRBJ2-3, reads GAGVSQSPSNKVTEKGKDVELRCDPISGHTALYWYRQSLGQGLEFLIYFQGNSAPDKSGLPSDRFSAERTGGSVSTLTIQRTQQEDSAVYLCASSQGPSGTQYFGPGTRLTVL.

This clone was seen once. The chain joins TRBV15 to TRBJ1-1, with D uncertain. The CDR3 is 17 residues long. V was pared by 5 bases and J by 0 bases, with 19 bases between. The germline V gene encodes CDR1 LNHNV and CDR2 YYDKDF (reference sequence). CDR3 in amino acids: CATSGRGQRSMNTEAFF. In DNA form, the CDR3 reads TGTGCCACCAGCGGAAGAGGGCAGCGATCCATGAACACTGAAGCTTTCTTT.